These 4 T cell receptor beta chains were sequenced from one sample in a study of human T cells and chemical hapten exposure. TCRdb ran MiXCR on the RACE reads and lists one entry per CDR3 protein. The table includes more than 150,000 distinct CDR3 sequences, approximately 15% detected once. Time point defined: patch test 1, 2 weeks after DPC sensitization. The sample's treatment: therapeutic diphenylcyclopropenone sensitization with weekly scalp DPC. The sequencing here drew on whole blood, taken in connection with sensitization to the hapten diphenylcyclopropenone (DPC). The origin of the receptors is a woman aged 25 to 39 with alopecia areata. Some clones in this sample may be carry-over from other donors' samples.

A few counts support this clonotype. This chain links TRBV3-1 with TRBJ1-6, with D hard to call. Germline V gene lookup returns CDR1 LGHDT and CDR2 YNNKEL (reference sequence). This CDR3 comprises 14 residues. V gave up 4 bases and J gave up 6 bases, with 10 bases separating them. CDR3 sequence (DNA): TGTGCCAGCAGCCGAGACGGGTTTAATTCACCCCTCCACTTT. Amino acid sequence: CASSRDGFNSPLHF.

The rearrangement links TRBV7-9 to TRBJ1-6; unclear D gene. Looked up from germline, CDR1 is SEHNR and CDR2 is FQNEAQ (reference sequence). CDR3 length equals 12 residues. V shed 2 bases and J shed 11 bases, with 7 bases lying between them. The DNA for the CDR3 is TGTGCCAGCAGCTTAAGGGATACACCCCTCCACTTT. It yields the protein CASSLRDTPLHF.

This clonotype was picked up a small number of times. CDR3 DNA: TGCAGTGCTAGGAGTCCGGGGAGTGCTCAGTTCTTC. It specifies CSARSPGSAQFF. The rearrangement joins TRBV20-1 to TRBJ2-1; tentative D call: TRBD2 (5 bases). The germline V gene has CDR1 DFQATT and CDR2 SNEGSKA (reference sequence). The CDR3 runs 12 residues. Deletions cut 3 bases from V and 13 bases from J, with 16 bases between.

This clonotype was picked up a small number of times. This chain connects TRBV3-1 to TRBJ1-2, with 8 positions matching TRBD1. CDR3 size: 15 residues. Trimming cost V 4 bases and J 7 bases; bases outside gene matches: 11. Germline V gene sequence: CDR1 LGHDT, CDR2 YNNKEL (reference sequence). The CDR3 sequence is CASSLQDRDFRGYTF. The CDR3 nucleotides are TGTGCCAGCAGCCTCCAGGACAGGGATTTCCGTGGCTACACCTTC.